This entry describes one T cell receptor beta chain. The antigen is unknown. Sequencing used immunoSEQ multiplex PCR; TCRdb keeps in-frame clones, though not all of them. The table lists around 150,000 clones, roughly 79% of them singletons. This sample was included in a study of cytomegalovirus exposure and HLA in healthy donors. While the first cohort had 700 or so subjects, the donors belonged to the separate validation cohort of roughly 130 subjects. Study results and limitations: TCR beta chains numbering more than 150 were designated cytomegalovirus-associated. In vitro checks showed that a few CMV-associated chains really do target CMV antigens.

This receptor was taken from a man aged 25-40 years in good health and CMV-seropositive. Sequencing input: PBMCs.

CDR3 protein: CASLAGRTNNEQFF. DNA for the CDR3: TGTGCCAGCTTAGCGGGCCGGACTAACAATGAGCAGTTCTTC. The V call is TRBV2, the J call TRBJ2-1, with 7 bases matching TRBD2. Per the germline V gene, CDR1 is SNHLY and CDR2 is FYNNEI. V trimming: 8 bases; J trimming: 5 bases; junction bases outside the gene matches: 9. CDR3 size: 14 residues.